A single sample is the source of the 20 T cell receptor beta chains below, sequenced in a study of T cell responses to AZD1222 COVID-19 vaccine. This table comes from immunoSEQ multiplex PCR, and its TCRdb copy is limited to in-frame clones, with some not included. The sample holds about 79,000 clones, roughly 80% seen once. The sample was peripheral blood, taken 28 days after the second AZD1222 dose. The origin of the receptors is an adult who received the AZD1222 COVID-19 vaccine.

The chain has TRBV4-3 and TRBJ1-2; D unresolved. Germline-derived CDR1 and CDR2 are LGHNA and YSLEER. V lost 4 bases, J lost 3 bases, and 18 bases lay in between. The CDR3 totals 16 residues. CDR3 nucleotide sequence: TGCGCCAGCAGCCCCCAGAGGCGGCTTGACTACTATGGCTACACCTTC. Amino acid sequence: CASSPQRRLDYYGYTF.

The chain employs TRBV7-3 and TRBJ2-6; a possible D gene is TRBD1 (6 bases). In germline, CDR1 is SGHTA, CDR2 FQGTGA. The CDR3 has 16 residues. V dropped 7 bases and J dropped 0 bases, with 13 bases sitting between them. CDR3 coding DNA: TGTGCCAGCAACCCTACAGGGTTCTCTGGGGCCAACGTCCTGACTTTC. Its translation is CASNPTGFSGANVLTF.

V usage is TRBV30 and J usage is TRBJ1-2; no clear D. The CDR3 is made up of 11 amino acids. Germline V gene data show CDR1 as GTSNPN and CDR2 as SVGIG (reference sequence). CDR3 bases: TGTGCTGTCGTTGCCCCCTATGGCTACACCTTC. Translating it yields CAVVAPYGYTF.

The V and J genes are TRBV27 and TRBJ1-2, with D maybe TRBD1 (6 bases). Germline V CDR1 and CDR2: MNHEY, SMNVEV (reference sequence). The CDR3 runs 13 residues. V was pared by 6 bases and J by 7 bases, with 15 bases between. For the CDR3, the DNA is TGTGCCAGCAGCCTTGACAGGTCTTTTGGCTACACCTTC. Protein product: CASSLDRSFGYTF.

This chain uses TRBV24-1 with TRBJ2-5, with TRBD1 matching 9 bases. The ends lost 7 bases at V and 5 bases at J; junction bases unmatched: 7. The germline gives CDR1 KGHDR, CDR2 SFDVKD. The CDR3 spans 14 residues. In nucleotides, the CDR3 is TGTGCCACCAGGGGACAGGGATTTGGGGAGACCCAGTACTTC. Protein: CATRGQGFGETQYF.

This clone has just a few counts. The V and J genes are TRBV28 and TRBJ1-4, with TRBD1 matching over 8 bases. CDR3 size: 14 residues. The V gene end was trimmed by 8 bases and the J gene end by 6 bases; junction bases not matched to a gene: 8. Germline CDR1 and CDR2: MDHEN and SYDVKM. The CDR3, as DNA: TGTGCCAGCGGGCCAGGGGGCAACTATGAAAAACTGTTTTTT. This gives the protein CASGPGGNYEKLFF.

This chain uses TRBV29-1 with TRBJ2-7; D assignment may be TRBD1 or TRBD2 (5 bases each). V was pared by 6 bases and J by 0 bases, with 15 bases between. CDR1 and CDR2 from the germline V gene are SQVTM and ANQGSEA. The CDR3 covers 14 residues. The DNA for the CDR3 is TGCAGCGTCACATCCGGGACGGGCTCCTACGAGCAGTACTTC. It specifies CSVTSGTGSYEQYF.

The rearrangement links TRBV6-6 to TRBJ2-7, with D tentatively TRBD2 (6 bases). This CDR3 comprises 17 residues. Germline V lookup: CDR1 MNHNY, CDR2 SVGAGI (reference sequence). V was pared by 5 bases and J by 2 bases, with 22 bases between. CDR3 amino acids: CASSQTNSGTWAYEQYF. Written as DNA, the CDR3 is TGTGCCAGCAGTCAGACCAATTCAGGGACTTGGGCCTACGAGCAGTACTTC.

This clone occurred once. The chain joins TRBV7-2 to TRBJ2-7, with unresolved D. The CDR3 consists of 13 residues. The germline V gene encodes CDR1 SGHTA and CDR2 FQGNSA. Trimming took off 1 base at V and 7 bases at J, with 11 bases between the two ends. In nucleotides, the CDR3 is TGTGCCAGCAGCTTAGATGTGGCGTGGGAGCAGTACTTC. It specifies CASSLDVAWEQYF.

In its sample, this clone was seen a few times. V and J are TRBV7-3 and TRBJ1-2; 7 bases are shared with TRBD1. The CDR3 extends over 15 amino acids. The germline V gene has CDR1 SGHTA and CDR2 FQGTGA. The trim removed 0 bases at V and 4 bases at J, leaving 5 bases unmatched. The CDR3 coding sequence is TGTGCCAGCAGCTTAACAGGGACAGTGACCTATGGCTACACCTTC. Protein sequence: CASSLTGTVTYGYTF. Full variable domain (rest looked up from reference TRBV7-3 and TRBJ1-2): GAGVSQTPSNKVTEKGKYVELRCDPISGHTALYWYRQSLGQGPEFLIYFQGTGAADDSGLPNDRFFAVRPEGSVSTLKIQRTERGDSAVYLCASSLTGTVTYGYTFGSGTRLTVV.

The chain carries TRBV19 and TRBJ1-1, with 8 positions matching TRBD1. This CDR3 contains 15 residues. CDR1 and CDR2 from the germline V gene are LNHDA and SQIVND (reference sequence). Trimming removed 7 bases from V and 6 bases from J; junction bases left unmatched: 13. CDR3 amino acids: CASTSQGAPIPEAFF. The CDR3, as DNA: TGTGCCAGTACCTCCCAGGGGGCGCCAATTCCTGAAGCTTTCTTT.

The count of this clone is one. The gene calls are TRBV25-1 and TRBJ1-5; D unresolved. This CDR3 contains 13 residues. Between the trimmed V and J ends, which lost 2 bases and 7 bases, there was a span of 9 bases. Looked up from germline, CDR1 is MGHDK and CDR2 is SYGVNS. CDR3 sequence: CASSEQAGQPQHF. The CDR3, as DNA: TGTGCCAGCAGTGAACAGGCCGGGCAGCCCCAGCATTTT.

This clone was seen a single time. This same CDR3 is encoded by further DNA sequences in the sample. This chain uses TRBV5-6 with TRBJ1-6; 7 bases fit TRBD1. This CDR3 spans 15 amino acids. Germline CDR1 is SGHDT and CDR2 is YYEEEE. Losses at the gene ends were 2 bases for V and 4 bases for J; bases not matched to a gene: 3. CDR3 in DNA: TGTGCCAGCAGCTTCCGGGACAGTTATAATTCACCCCTCCACTTT. This codes for CASSFRDSYNSPLHF.

The CDR3 bases are TGTGCCAGCAGCGCCGGGACTTCCTACAATGAGCAGTTCTTC. Its translation: CASSAGTSYNEQFF. The V gene is TRBV9, the J gene TRBJ2-1; a possible D gene is TRBD2 (6 bases). CDR1 SGDLS and CDR2 YYNGEE come from the germline V gene. The V and J ends lost 3 bases and 1 base respectively, with 8 bases between them. There are 14 residues in the CDR3.

The J gene is TRBJ2-7, the V gene TRBV6-1; 8 positions match TRBD1. The CDR3 has 16 amino acids. The germline gives CDR1 MNHNS, CDR2 SASEGT. The V segment lost 2 bases and the J segment 2 bases; nucleotides outside the gene matches: 8. Written as DNA, the CDR3 is TGTGCCAGCAGTGAACAGGGGGCGTTTACCCCCTACGAGCAGTACTTC. It specifies CASSEQGAFTPYEQYF.

The gene calls are TRBV19 and TRBJ2-2; TRBD1 matches at 8 bases. Germline V gene data show CDR1 as LNHDA and CDR2 as SQIVND (reference sequence). The CDR3 has 13 amino acids. Losses at the gene ends were 9 bases for V and 2 bases for J; bases not matched to a gene: 2. CDR3 bases: TGTGCCAGCGGACAGGGTAACACCGGGGAGCTGTTTTTT. It codes for CASGQGNTGELFF.

This clone showed up just a few times. The chain has TRBV9 and TRBJ2-2, with 11 bases fitting TRBD1. V lost 4 bases to trimming and J lost 2 bases; unmatched junction nucleotides: 4. Germline assignment: CDR1 SGDLS and CDR2 YYNGEE. This CDR3 comprises 16 residues. The CDR3 DNA sequence: TGTGCCAGCAGCACCCGGACAGGGGGCAACACCGGGGAGCTGTTTTTT. This codes for CASSTRTGGNTGELFF. Full variable domain (remainder filled in from reference TRBV9 and TRBJ2-2): DSGVTQTPKHLITATGQRVTLRCSPRSGDLSVYWYQQSLDQGLQFLIQYYNGEERAKGNILERFSAQQFPDLHSELNLSSLELGDSALYFCASSTRTGGNTGELFFGEGSRLTVL.

The chain links TRBV4-3 to TRBJ2-3; 7 bases line up with TRBD2. The CDR3 is 14 amino acids. Trimming cost V 4 bases and J 7 bases; bases outside gene matches: 8. Germline assignment: CDR1 LGHNA and CDR2 YSLEER. The CDR3 bases are TGCGCCAGCAGCCGAGCGGAGACTAGCTATACGCAGTATTTT. Translating it yields CASSRAETSYTQYF.

The chain links TRBV27 to TRBJ1-2, with 9 positions matching TRBD1. V shed 5 bases, J shed 8 bases, and the junction held 6 bases outside the gene matches. The germline V gene encodes CDR1 MNHEY and CDR2 SMNVEV (reference sequence). The CDR3 length is 13 residues. The CDR3 bases are TGTGCCAGCAGTCTAGTGGGACAGGGAGGCTACACCTTC. Its translation is CASSLVGQGGYTF.

This sequence joins TRBV5-5 and TRBJ2-3; 7 positions agree with TRBD1. Germline assignment: CDR1 SGHKS and CDR2 YYEKEE (reference sequence). Unmatched junction bases numbered 9, after V lost 7 bases and J lost 1 base. CDR3 length: 15 residues. The CDR3 DNA reads as TGTGCCAGCCGCTACCGGGACAGACGCACAGATACGCAGTATTTT. It yields the protein CASRYRDRRTDTQYF.